The 21 T cell receptor beta chains below all came from one sample that was sequenced in a study of blood T cells in healthy people across ages. With a J-beta primer mix and a sample-barcoded 5' primer, a second PCR ran 7 to 11 cycles. TCRdb reanalysed the 5' RACE reads using MiXCR and keeps one entry per CDR3 protein. The sample yields around 1.7 million distinct CDR3 sequences, approximately 28% seen once. Input material: blood. These receptor sequences come from a woman aged 25-40 years in good health.

There are many counts of this clonotype. This rearrangement joins TRBV13 to TRBJ2-7; the D gene could be TRBD1 or TRBD2 (6 bases each). Germline CDR1 reads PRHDT; CDR2 reads FYEKMQ (reference sequence). This CDR3 is 16 amino acids long. Trimming pared 6 bases from V and 4 bases from J, leaving 22 bases between. In DNA, the CDR3 is TGTGCCAGCAGTCCATCTCGGGGGCAGGGCCTTTACGAGCAGTACTTC. This gives the protein CASSPSRGQGLYEQYF.

This clonotype was seen once. V and J are TRBV6-5 and TRBJ2-1; TRBD2 agrees at 9 bases. Trimming removed 8 bases from V and 7 bases from J; junction bases left unmatched: 12. From germline, CDR1 is MNHEY and CDR2 SVGAGI. The CDR3 sequence is 15 residues long. In DNA form, the CDR3 reads TGTGCCAGCTCACCGGGACTAGCATCCAAAAATGAGCAGTTCTTC. Residues: CASSPGLASKNEQFF.

The chain carries TRBV30 and TRBJ2-7; 7 bases agree with TRBD1. From germline, CDR1 is GTSNPN and CDR2 SVGIG (reference sequence). This CDR3 region has 15 residues. Germline trimming cut 4 bases from V and 3 bases from J; bases unmatched to any gene: 12. The CDR3 bases are TGTGCCTGGAAACGTTCCCGGGACAGAGGCTACGAGCAGTACTTC. Its translation is CAWKRSRDRGYEQYF.

This clonotype was detected a few times. The chain employs TRBV7-2 and TRBJ2-2; no clear D gene. Trimming pared 4 bases from V and 2 bases from J, leaving 11 bases between. Germline CDR1 and CDR2: SGHTA and FQGNSA. The CDR3 sequence is 15 residues long. CDR3 sequence (DNA): TGTGCCAGCAGCTCGTACGACCCAAACACCGGGGAGCTGTTTTTT. It codes for CASSSYDPNTGELFF.

The chain couples TRBV25-1 to TRBJ2-3; 12 nucleotides agree with TRBD1. V shed 5 bases, J shed 9 bases, and the junction held 9 bases outside the gene matches. CDR1 is MGHDK, CDR2 SYGVNS, per germline. This CDR3 has 15 amino acids. The CDR3 here is CASSISGTGGGTQYF. The CDR3 DNA reads TGTGCCAGCAGTATATCCGGGACAGGGGGCGGGACGCAGTATTTT. The whole variable domain, remainder taken from reference TRBV25-1 and TRBJ2-3, is EADIYQTPRYLVIGTGKKITLECSQTMGHDKMYWYQQDPGMELHLIHYSYGVNSTEKGDLSSESTVSRIRTEHFPLTLESARPSHTSQYLCASSISGTGGGTQYFGPGTRLTVL.

A word on this clonotype: This may be a read error: a much more frequent sequence differs by one nucleotide. This chain uses TRBV6-5 with TRBJ2-1, with a weak D call TRBD1 (6 bases). V was clipped by 2 bases and J by 3 bases, with 11 bases between them. Germline CDR1 MNHEY, CDR2 SVGAGI. There are 15 residues in the CDR3. The CDR3 spells CASSYRDTVYNEQFF. Here the CDR3 DNA reads TGTGCCAGCAGTTACCGGGACACGGTCTACAATGAGCAGTTCTTC.

In DNA form, the CDR3 reads TGTGCCAGCAGCCAAGATCCAGTCGGGACTAGCGGGGGCACAGATACGCAGTATTTT. The encoded protein is CASSQDPVGTSGGTDTQYF. The chain joins TRBV3-1 to TRBJ2-3; 13 bases line up with TRBD2. CDR1 is LGHDT, CDR2 YNNKEL, per germline (reference sequence). With 0 bases clipped from V and 1 base from J, the junction kept 7 bases outside the gene matches. The CDR3 totals 19 residues.

This clonotype was seen many times. Relative to the germline gene, one junction end is altered; a read error may explain this. The CDR3 is CASSPERSTDTQYF. CDR3 DNA: TGTGCCAGCAGCCCCGAGCGAAGCACAGATACGCAGTATTTT. The chain combines TRBV5-1 with TRBJ2-3; no clear D. Germline values: CDR1 SGHRS, CDR2 YFSETQ. This CDR3 contains 14 residues. The complete variable domain, with remaining parts taken from reference TRBV5-1 and TRBJ2-3, reads KAGVTQTPRYLIKTRGQQVTLSCSPISGHRSVSWYQQTPGQGLQFLFEYFSETQRNKGNFPGRFSGRQFSNSRSEMNVSTLELGDSALYLCASSPERSTDTQYFGPGTRLTVL.

This clonotype appeared once. This rearrangement joins TRBV11-2 to TRBJ2-4; the D is unclear. In germline, CDR1 is SGHAT, CDR2 FQNNGV. Trimming removed 0 bases at V and 6 bases at J, with 12 bases between. This CDR3 spans 15 amino acids. CDR3 amino acids: CASSLEGFGGNIQYF. In DNA, the CDR3 is TGTGCCAGCAGCTTAGAAGGGTTTGGTGGAAACATTCAGTACTTC.

In its sample, this clonotype was seen a few times. The chain is built from TRBV6-1 and TRBJ2-3, with TRBD2 matching over 8 bases. The germline V gene has CDR1 MNHNS and CDR2 SASEGT. The CDR3 covers 18 residues. The junction had 13 bases not matched to a gene; V was cut back by 2 bases and J by 3 bases. The CDR3 DNA sequence: TGTGCCAGCAGTGAAAGCCCTCCCGGGACTAGTATGACAGATACGCAGTATTTT. This sequence encodes CASSESPPGTSMTDTQYF.

Many counts were recorded for this clonotype. The chain is built from TRBV29-1 and TRBJ2-7; TRBD1 is a possible D gene (6 bases). V was cut by 3 bases and J by 6 bases, with 21 bases left in between. CDR3 length: 15 residues. Germline lookup yields CDR1 SQVTM and CDR2 ANQGSEA. CDR3 coding DNA: TGCAGCGTTGATATCCCTCCAGGCAGGGGCAGCGAGCAGTACTTC. Residues: CSVDIPPGRGSEQYF.

This clonotype came up many times. The chain uses TRBV18 and TRBJ1-2; 7 bases agree with TRBD1. The CDR3 is 13 residues long. Losses at the gene ends were 3 bases for V and 3 bases for J; bases not matched to a gene: 1. CDR1 is KGHSH, CDR2 LQKENI, per germline. The DNA for the CDR3 is TGTGCCAGCTCACCCGGACAGGACTATGGCTACACCTTC. This encodes CASSPGQDYGYTF.

On this clonotype itself: At one of its ends the junction is not consistent with the germline gene, which may arise from a read error. The chain uses TRBV10-3 and TRBJ2-5, with TRBD1 matching over 7 bases. The J call may not be correct, given that the DNA end is closer to TRBJ2-1. The length of the CDR3 is 14 residues. In germline, CDR1 is ENHRY, CDR2 SYGVKD. The DNA for the CDR3 is TGTGTCATCAGTGAACCGGGACAGCAAGAGACCCAGTTCTTC. Amino acid sequence: CVISEPGQQETQFF.

This clonotype was seen many times. CDR3 sequence reads: CASSLDREETQYF. For the CDR3, the DNA is TGCGCCAGCAGCTTGGACAGGGAAGAGACCCAGTACTTC. The rearrangement links TRBV5-1 to TRBJ2-5; TRBD1 is a possible D gene (6 bases). Germline CDR1 and CDR2: SGHRS and YFSETQ. This CDR3 has 13 residues. V was pared by 0 bases and J by 3 bases, with 6 bases between.

At least ten counts were recorded for this clonotype. J is TRBJ2-7 and V is TRBV7-2; 7 bases map to TRBD1. This CDR3 contains 13 residues. Germline lookup yields CDR1 SGHTA and CDR2 FQGNSA. Trimming at V came to 4 bases and at J to 2 bases, leaving 2 bases not matched to a gene. The CDR3 sequence: CASSWGTAYEQYF. The CDR3 DNA reads as TGTGCCAGCAGCTGGGGGACAGCCTACGAGCAGTACTTC.

The rearrangement links TRBV5-5 to TRBJ1-6; D not certain. Trimming cost V 2 bases and J 0 bases, with 3 bases left between them. The CDR3 loop spans 14 amino acids. Per germline, CDR1 SGHKS and CDR2 YYEKEE (reference sequence). CDR3: CASSFGSYNSPLHF. The CDR3, as DNA: TGTGCCAGCAGCTTCGGCTCCTATAATTCACCCCTCCACTTT.

This clonotype was observed at least ten times. V and J are TRBV6-5 and TRBJ2-3; D call uncertain. The CDR3 has 13 amino acids. V was cut by 6 bases and J by 0 bases, with 7 bases left in between. Germline CDR1 MNHEY, CDR2 SVGAGI. CDR3 sequence: CASRGTSTDTQYF. The CDR3 region has the DNA TGTGCCAGCAGGGGTACTAGCACAGATACGCAGTATTTT.

This clonotype was counted ten times or more. The chain uses TRBV29-1 and TRBJ2-1; TRBD2 aligns across 11 bases. CDR1 is SQVTM and CDR2 is ANQGSEA in the germline V gene. This CDR3 is 14 amino acids long. V was clipped by 2 bases and J by 8 bases; unmatched bases: 5. CDR3: CSVEPSGRIDEQFF. As DNA, the CDR3 is TGCAGCGTTGAACCTAGCGGGAGGATCGATGAGCAGTTCTTC.

This clonotype was observed a few times. One junction end disagrees with the germline gene, perhaps due to a read error. J is TRBJ2-1 and V is TRBV5-4; possibly TRBD2 for D (6 bases). The CDR3 contains 14 residues. Germline V gene lookup returns CDR1 SGHNT and CDR2 YYREEE (reference sequence). The CDR3 here is CASCLSGVGNEQFF. CDR3 in DNA: TGTGCCAGCTGCTTGTCGGGGGTGGGCAATGAGCAGTTCTTC.

This clonotype was counted at least ten times. The chain links TRBV20-1 to TRBJ2-7; the match to TRBD1 covers 7 bases. V dropped 7 bases and J dropped 5; count of bases not matched to a gene: 17. This CDR3 has 15 residues. Germline V gene lookup returns CDR1 DFQATT and CDR2 SNEGSKA (reference sequence). As DNA, the CDR3 is TGCAGTGTCCCTTCCGGGACAGTGACTCTCCACGAGCAGTACTTC. Its protein is CSVPSGTVTLHEQYF.

The chain carries TRBV4-3 and TRBJ2-1, with 10 bases identical to TRBD2. The CDR3 is 16 amino acids. Germline lookup yields CDR1 LGHNA and CDR2 YSLEER. V gave up 4 bases and J gave up 6 bases; unmatched junction bases: 9. This CDR3 reads CASSRVSGRAGNEQFF. Here the CDR3 DNA reads TGCGCCAGCAGCCGAGTGAGCGGGAGGGCCGGCAATGAGCAGTTCTTC.